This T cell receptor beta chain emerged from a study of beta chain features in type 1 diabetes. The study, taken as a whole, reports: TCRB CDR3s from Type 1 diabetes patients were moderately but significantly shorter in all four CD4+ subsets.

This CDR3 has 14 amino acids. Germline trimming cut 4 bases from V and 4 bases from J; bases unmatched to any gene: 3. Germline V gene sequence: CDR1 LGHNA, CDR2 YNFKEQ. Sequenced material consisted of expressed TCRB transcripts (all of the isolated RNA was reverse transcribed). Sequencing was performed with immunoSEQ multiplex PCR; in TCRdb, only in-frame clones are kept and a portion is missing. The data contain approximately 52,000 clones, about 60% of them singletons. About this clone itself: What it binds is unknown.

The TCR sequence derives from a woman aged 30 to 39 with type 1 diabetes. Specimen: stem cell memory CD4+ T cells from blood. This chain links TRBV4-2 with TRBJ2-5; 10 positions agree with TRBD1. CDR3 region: CASSLGTGVETQYF. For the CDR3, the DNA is TGTGCCAGCAGCCTCGGGACAGGGGTAGAGACCCAGTACTTC.